A selection of T cell receptor beta chains follows, all from one sample in a study of blood T cell repertoires in COVID-19. Clones were read by immunoSEQ multiplex PCR, and TCRdb kept only the in-frame ones, dropping some. Of 80,000 to 100,000 clones listed, roughly 87% are singletons. Sequencing was performed on peripheral blood. All receptors derive from a woman between 45 and 60 years old with active or convalescent COVID-19. Each CDR3 is given without its conserved first and last residue. The order of the fields is CDR3 length, D gene, V gene, CDR3 protein. A D gene is named only where the DNA matches it firmly.

length: 9; D: NA; V: TRBV10-3; CDR3: AISGGSGYT
length: 12; D: NA; V: TRBV5-5; CDR3: ASSSTPPTWEAF
length: 14; D: TRBD1; V: TRBV15; CDR3: ATSRAPGTVNSPLH
length: 13; D: TRBD1; V: TRBV30; CDR3: AWSPDRTGRDGYT
length: 13; D: NA; V: TRBV11-2; CDR3: ASSQTGTRNTEAF
length: 15; D: NA; V: TRBV7-9; CDR3: ASSLRGGGRVNTEAF
length: 12; D: NA; V: TRBV13; CDR3: ASSPRLMNTEAF
length: 13; D: NA; V: TRBV7-9; CDR3: ASSPWGEINQPQH
length: 14; D: TRBD1; V: TRBV11-2; CDR3: ASSALTGGGIRGYT
length: 13; D: NA; V: TRBV5-1; CDR3: ASSSRGSGTGELF
length: 14; D: TRBD2; V: TRBV5-1; CDR3: ASSPTPSGGSYEQY
length: 12; D: TRBD1; V: TRBV5-1; CDR3: ASSLDGQGYEQY
length: 11; D: TRBD1; V: TRBV7-9; CDR3: ASSPRGPVEQY
length: 13; D: NA; V: TRBV6-1; CDR3: ASSESQPGRVEQY
length: 11; D: NA; V: TRBV30; CDR3: AWRRGRSYEQY
length: 13; D: TRBD1; V: TRBV19; CDR3: ASSFRDRGVHEQY
length: 11; D: NA; V: TRBV7-8; CDR3: ASSEDRNYGYT
length: 13; D: TRBD2; V: TRBV5-1; CDR3: ASSLARGLAYEQY
length: 12; D: TRBD2; V: TRBV19; CDR3: ASTESGGGDTQY
length: 11; D: NA; V: TRBV18; CDR3: ASSSQGTTEAF
length: 14; D: TRBD2; V: TRBV27; CDR3: ASSSRASGPYNEQF
length: 12; D: TRBD1; V: TRBV30; CDR3: AWSGQGTNEKLF
length: 15; D: TRBD1; V: TRBV3-1/TRBV3-2; CDR3: ASSQETFTGTGGGYT
length: 13; D: TRBD1; V: TRBV10-3; CDR3: AISDSGTGNSPLH
length: 11; D: NA; V: TRBV6-6; CDR3: ASSTPVVETQY
length: 13; D: TRBD2; V: TRBV3-1/TRBV3-2; CDR3: ASSSGGLASYEQY
length: 13; D: TRBD2; V: TRBV6-2/TRBV6-3; CDR3: ASSLLADLYNEQF
length: 13; D: NA; V: TRBV27; CDR3: ASRRDTETTDTQY
length: 8; D: NA; V: TRBV20-1; CDR3: SAGGGGYT
length: 14; D: TRBD1; V: TRBV18; CDR3: ASSFGQGWGNEKLF
length: 12; D: NA; V: TRBV21-1; CDR3: ASSRTGVCEKLF
length: 15; D: TRBD2; V: TRBV19; CDR3: ASSIDHSGGAKDTQY
length: 13; D: TRBD1; V: TRBV18; CDR3: ASSEQGALNTEAF
length: 14; D: TRBD2; V: TRBV4-2; CDR3: ASSQASGGTTDTQY
length: 12; D: NA; V: TRBV5-1; CDR3: ASSTSTLAYEQY
length: 14; D: TRBD2; V: TRBV15; CDR3: ATSSSLAGGGETQY
length: 14; D: NA; V: TRBV9; CDR3: ASSVAARIPYNEQF